Below, 10 T cell receptor beta chains from the same sample are listed, as sequenced in a study of CD8 T cells in ankylosing spondylitis (dated by TCRdb to 2016 to 2017). The paper as a whole reports these results and caveats: A TCR beta motif of roughly 8 highly homologous amino acid variants appeared characteristic of blood from ankylosing spondylitis patients.

Antigens of these TCRs are unknown. The library was obtained by 5' RACE. Sequencing used an Illumina HiSeq 2500. TCRdb took the public reads, trimmed them with fastp at Q25, ran MiXCR for clone calling and kept in-frame beta chains. Every distinct CDR3 protein forms one entry, paired with its most common genes and DNA. This sample has fewer than 550,000 distinct CDR3 sequences in its table, and roughly 5% of those were observed once. Approximately 4% of the sample goes to the ten largest clones. The source material was blood, either unsorted or a sorted T cell fraction (not recorded which). Receptor source: a male donor with ankylosing spondylitis.

This clonotype was recorded many times. The chain combines TRBV29-1 with TRBJ2-7; 9 bases are a match to TRBD2. From germline, CDR1 is SQVTM and CDR2 ANQGSEA. After removal of 6 bases from V and 1 base from J, the junction contained 7 bases not matched to a gene. This CDR3 contains 14 residues. The CDR3 sequence: CSVLKAGGSYEQYF. DNA for the CDR3: TGCAGCGTCCTCAAAGCGGGAGGATCCTACGAGCAGTACTTC.

The chain is built from TRBV13 and TRBJ2-7, with 8 nucleotides matching TRBD1. V was clipped by 5 bases and J by 1 base; unmatched bases: 4. Germline CDR1 and CDR2: PRHDT and FYEKMQ (reference sequence). This CDR3 contains 14 residues. CDR3 in amino acids: CASSVWDRSYEQYF. CDR3 sequence (DNA): TGTGCCAGCAGCGTATGGGACAGGTCCTACGAGCAGTACTTC. Using reference TRBV13 and TRBJ2-7 for the parts outside the CDR3, the full variable domain is AAGVIQSPRHLIKEKRETATLKCYPIPRHDTVYWYQQGPGQDPQFLISFYEKMQSDKGSIPDRFSAQQFSDYHSELNMSSLELGDSALYFCASSVWDRSYEQYFGPGTRLTVT.

This clonotype was picked up a small number of times. A junction boundary mismatches the germline segment, possibly from a read error. V and J are TRBV7-7 and TRBJ2-1; tentative D call: TRBD1 (5 bases). Germline V gene lookup returns CDR1 SSHAT and CDR2 FNYEAQ (reference sequence). The CDR3 is made up of 15 amino acids. CDR3 protein: CASSPTAGKYNEQFF. The CDR3 DNA reads TGTGCTAGCAGCCCCACAGCAGGGAAGTACAATGAGCAGTTCTTC.

This clonotype was found a few times. V and J are TRBV7-2 and TRBJ2-3; no firm D call. Germline CDR1 and CDR2: SGHTA and FQGNSA. V lost 1 base to trimming and J lost 6 bases, with 14 bases between them. CDR3 size: 15 residues. This chain's CDR3 is CASSLVGSGGDTQYF. The CDR3 DNA reads as TGTGCCAGCAGCTTAGTCGGGTCAGGTGGGGATACGCAGTATTTT.

This clonotype was detected ten times or more. The J gene is TRBJ2-5, the V gene TRBV15; 8 nucleotides line up with TRBD2. Trimming removed 0 bases from V and 6 bases from J; junction bases left unmatched: 6. Germline CDR1 reads LNHNV; CDR2 reads YYDKDF (reference sequence). The CDR3 length is 15 residues. The CDR3 nucleotides read TGTGCCACCAGCAGAGAGGCTAGCGGGTTGCAGACCCAGTACTTC. This gives the protein CATSREASGLQTQYF.

This clonotype was observed many times. This chain links TRBV10-2 with TRBJ2-7, with a possible D match to TRBD1 (5 bases). The CDR3 sequence is 15 residues long. V was trimmed by 1 base and J by 2 bases, leaving 12 bases between them. The germline V gene has CDR1 WSHSY and CDR2 SAAADI. The DNA for the CDR3 is TGCGCCAGCAGTGAGTTTACAGGAGAGACCTACGAGCAGTACTTC. Translated, it gives CASSEFTGETYEQYF.

This clonotype was found many times. The chain uses TRBV12-3 or TRBV12-4 and TRBJ2-1; 8 bases are shared with TRBD2. V was pared by 5 bases and J by 14 bases, with 11 bases of the junction left unmatched. The CDR3 totals 13 residues. The CDR3 DNA reads as TGTGCCAGCAGTCCAGGGCTAGCGGGCCGAAAGTTCTTC. The encoded protein is CASSPGLAGRKFF.

This clonotype was seen a few times. This sequence joins TRBV7-3 and TRBJ2-2, with 9 nucleotides matching TRBD2. The germline V gene has CDR1 SGHTA and CDR2 FQGTGA. The J segment lost 5 bases and the V segment lost 6 bases, leaving 10 bases of the junction unmatched. The CDR3 is made up of 16 amino acids. DNA of the CDR3: TGTGCCAGCAGGGCGGGGGGGCAGGAGAGGACCGGGGAGCTGTTTTTT. It is translated as CASRAGGQERTGELFF.

This clonotype occurred a few times. The chain carries TRBV3-1 and TRBJ2-7, with TRBD2 matching 14 bases. CDR3 length equals 16 residues. Germline values: CDR1 LGHDT, CDR2 YNNKEL (reference sequence). Germline trimming cut 3 bases from V and 6 bases from J; bases unmatched to any gene: 7. CDR3 region: CASSQPRTSGRLEQYF. The CDR3 DNA sequence: TGTGCCAGCAGCCAGCCCCGGACTAGCGGGAGGCTCGAGCAGTACTTC.

This clonotype showed up many times. The genes are TRBV29-1 and TRBJ1-2; TRBD1 matches at 8 bases. Germline V gene sequence: CDR1 SQVTM, CDR2 ANQGSEA. With 2 bases clipped from V and 2 bases from J, the junction kept 13 bases outside the gene matches. The CDR3 loop spans 17 amino acids. In nucleotides, the CDR3 is TGCAGCGTTGAAAAGGGGGACAGGATTAGGACGAACTATGGCTACACCTTC. This translates into CSVEKGDRIRTNYGYTF.